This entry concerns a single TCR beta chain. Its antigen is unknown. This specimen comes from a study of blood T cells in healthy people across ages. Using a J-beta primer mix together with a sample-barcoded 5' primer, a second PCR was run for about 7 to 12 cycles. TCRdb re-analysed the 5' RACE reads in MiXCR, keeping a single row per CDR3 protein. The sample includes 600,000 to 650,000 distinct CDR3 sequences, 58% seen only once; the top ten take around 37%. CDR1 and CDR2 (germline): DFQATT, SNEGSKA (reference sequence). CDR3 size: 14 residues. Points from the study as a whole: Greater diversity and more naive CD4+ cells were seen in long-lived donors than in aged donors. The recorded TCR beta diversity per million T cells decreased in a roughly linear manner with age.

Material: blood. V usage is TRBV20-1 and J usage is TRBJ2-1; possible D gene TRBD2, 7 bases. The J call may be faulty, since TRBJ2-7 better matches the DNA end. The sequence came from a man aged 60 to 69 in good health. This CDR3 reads CSAPGGRSYNEQYF. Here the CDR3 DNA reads TGCAGTGCGCCCGGGGGGCGCTCCTACAATGAGCAGTACTTC.